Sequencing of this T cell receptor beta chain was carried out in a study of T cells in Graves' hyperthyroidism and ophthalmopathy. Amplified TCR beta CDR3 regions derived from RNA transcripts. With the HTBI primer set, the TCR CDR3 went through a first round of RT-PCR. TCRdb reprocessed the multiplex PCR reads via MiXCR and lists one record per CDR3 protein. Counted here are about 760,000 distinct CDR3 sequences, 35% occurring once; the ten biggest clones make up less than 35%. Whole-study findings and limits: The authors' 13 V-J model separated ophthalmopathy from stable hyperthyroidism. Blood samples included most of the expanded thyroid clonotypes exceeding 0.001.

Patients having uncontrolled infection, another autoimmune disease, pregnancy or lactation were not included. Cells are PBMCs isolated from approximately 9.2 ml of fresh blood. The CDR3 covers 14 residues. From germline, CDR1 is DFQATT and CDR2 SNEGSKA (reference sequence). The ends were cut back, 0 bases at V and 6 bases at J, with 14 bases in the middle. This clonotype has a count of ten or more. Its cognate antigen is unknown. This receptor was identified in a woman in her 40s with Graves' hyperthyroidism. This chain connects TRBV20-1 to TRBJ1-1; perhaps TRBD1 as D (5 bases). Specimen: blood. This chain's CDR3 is CSARDLTAGAEAFF. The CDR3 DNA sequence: TGCAGTGCTAGAGATCTGACAGCAGGCGCTGAAGCTTTCTTT.